The 5 T cell receptor beta chains reported below all come from one sample, sequenced in a study of T cells in Graves' hyperthyroidism and ophthalmopathy. Authors of the study amplified TCR beta CDR3 regions from RNA transcripts. TCR CDR3 regions were first amplified by RT-PCR with HTBI primers. One entry per CDR3 protein results from TCRdb running MiXCR on the multiplex PCR reads. The profile shows under 400,000 distinct CDR3 sequences, around 20% of them singletons. The sample was blood. The receptors were gathered from a woman aged 45-59 years with Graves' hyperthyroidism.

This clonotype appeared many times. V gene TRBV12-3 or TRBV12-4 combines with J gene TRBJ1-1; 9 positions match TRBD1. V was pared by 5 bases and J by 12 bases, with 10 bases of the junction left unmatched. CDR3 length: 13 amino acids. The CDR3 sequence is CASSPRDREKTFF. Written as DNA, the CDR3 is TGTGCCAGCAGTCCCCGGGACAGGGAAAAAACTTTCTTT.

In its sample, this clonotype was seen a few times. The chain is built from TRBV6-1 and TRBJ2-7, with unresolved D. The germline CDR1 and CDR2 sequences are MNHNS and SASEGT. The CDR3 totals 13 residues. V was trimmed by 5 bases and J by 7 bases, leaving 15 bases between them. CDR3 DNA: TGTGCCAGCAGTTTCCGGGCTGCCGCGGAGCAGTACTTC. It specifies CASSFRAAAEQYF.

The rearrangement links TRBV20-1 to TRBJ2-1; D gene uncertain. CDR1 DFQATT and CDR2 SNEGSKA come from the germline V gene (reference sequence). The CDR3 totals 15 residues. The V and J ends lost 5 bases and 3 bases respectively, with 17 bases between them. The CDR3 sequence: CSALSWAINYNEQFF. The CDR3 nucleotides are TGCAGTGCTCTCAGTTGGGCGATTAACTACAATGAGCAGTTCTTC.

CDR3 loop: CASSLDTAADGYTF. As DNA, the CDR3 is TGTGCCAGCAGCTTAGACACGGCAGCGGATGGCTACACCTTC. J is TRBJ1-2 and V is TRBV2; D unresolved. CDR3 length equals 14 residues. The germline V gene encodes CDR1 SNHLY and CDR2 FYNNEI. Trimming pared 6 bases from V and 6 bases from J, leaving 17 bases between.

The chain recombines TRBV5-1 with TRBJ2-2, with 10 nucleotides matching TRBD2. The CDR3 length is 16 residues. Germline CDR1 SGHRS, CDR2 YFSETQ. With V trimmed by 1 base and J by 4 bases, 4 bases remained unmatched. CDR3 nucleotide sequence: TGCGCCAGCAGCTTGTCCCCTAGCGGGAGCACCGGGGAGCTGTTTTTT. This codes for CASSLSPSGSTGELFF.